A single sample gave rise to the 18 T cell receptor beta chains below, sequenced in a study of blood T cells in healthy people across ages. Next came a second PCR, run for roughly 6 to 11 cycles, which used a sample-barcoded 5' primer along with a J-beta primer mix. MiXCR, applied by TCRdb to the 5' RACE reads, yields one record per CDR3 protein. The table records about 730,000 distinct CDR3 sequences, roughly 44% of them present only once. The sequencing input was blood. The receptors derive from an older woman in good health.

A note on this clonotype: A much larger clone differs by one base, so this may be a read error. CDR3 residues: CASSLGGVDDYTF. CDR3 DNA: TGCGCCAGCAGCTTGGGAGGGGTTGACGACTACACCTTC. The rearrangement links TRBV5-1 to TRBJ1-2, with a weak D call TRBD1 (5 bases). The CDR3 sequence is 13 residues long. Germline V gene data show CDR1 as SGHRS and CDR2 as YFSETQ. V dropped 0 bases and J dropped 10 bases, with 13 bases sitting between them.

Only one count was recorded for this clonotype. The chain combines TRBV29-1 with TRBJ1-1; TRBD1 matches at 9 bases. The germline gives CDR1 SQVTM, CDR2 ANQGSEA. After removal of 8 bases from V and 6 bases from J, the junction contained 10 bases not matched to a gene. CDR3 length equals 13 residues. The DNA for the CDR3 is TGCAGCTACCTGGGACAGGGAGGAGCTGAAGCTTTCTTT. It specifies CSYLGQGGAEAFF.

The chain carries TRBV6-2 or TRBV6-3 and TRBJ2-1; perhaps TRBD2 as D (6 bases). The V gene lost 2 bases and the J gene lost 9 bases, with 14 bases spanning the gap. This CDR3 has 14 amino acids. CDR1 and CDR2 (germline): MNHEY, SVGEGT. The CDR3 sequence is CASSYGVSGGEQFF. Here the CDR3 DNA reads TGTGCCAGCAGTTACGGCGTTAGCGGCGGTGAGCAGTTCTTC.

In this sample, this clonotype turned up a few times. The gene calls are TRBV7-3 and TRBJ1-6, with TRBD1 as a possible D gene (5 bases). The CDR3 has 16 amino acids. Trimming took 0 bases from V and 8 from J, leaving 14 bases between them. Per the germline V gene, CDR1 is SGHTA and CDR2 is FQGTGA. The CDR3 nucleotides read TGTGCCAGCAGCTTAACTGGTGGGGCCTGGGATTCACCCCTCCACTTT. It encodes CASSLTGGAWDSPLHF.

This clonotype was seen more than once but under ten times. The chain joins TRBV25-1 to TRBJ1-6; no firm D call. Germline V gene lookup returns CDR1 MGHDK and CDR2 SYGVNS. The CDR3 sequence is 16 residues long. Trimming removed 5 bases from V and 8 bases from J, with 19 bases in between. The CDR3 spells CASSQTAVRADSPLHF. CDR3 DNA: TGTGCCAGCAGTCAGACTGCAGTGCGCGCGGATTCACCCCTCCACTTT.

V usage is TRBV27 and J usage is TRBJ2-7; D is unclear. Germline loops: CDR1 MNHEY, CDR2 SMNVEV (reference sequence). The CDR3 length is 14 residues. V was shortened by 5 bases and J by 0 bases, with 11 bases between the two germline ends. Here the CDR3 DNA reads TGTGCCAGCAGTCAGGAAAGCCTCTCCTACGAGCAGTACTTC. Translated: CASSQESLSYEQYF.

This clonotype came up a few times. The chain has TRBV15 and TRBJ2-3, with unresolved D. The V end was cut by 0 bases, the J end by 4 bases, with 8 bases between. This CDR3 has 14 amino acids. Per germline, CDR1 LNHNV and CDR2 YYDKDF (reference sequence). CDR3 protein: CATSRDRVSDTQYF. The DNA of the CDR3 is TGTGCCACCAGCAGAGATAGGGTATCAGATACGCAGTATTTT.

This rearrangement joins TRBV30 to TRBJ1-2, with 7 bases fitting TRBD1. Trimming took 2 bases from V and 12 from J; bases not matched to a gene: 12. This CDR3 comprises 13 residues. Germline CDR1 is GTSNPN and CDR2 is SVGIG (reference sequence). The chain's CDR3 is CAWSRGQTGGHTF. CDR3 bases: TGTGCCTGGAGTAGGGGGCAAACGGGGGGCCACACCTTC.

The rearrangement uses TRBV5-1 and TRBJ2-1; 8 bases map to TRBD1. The CDR3 runs to 14 residues. Germline CDR1 and CDR2: SGHRS and YFSETQ. After removal of 5 bases from V and 5 bases from J, the junction contained 6 bases not matched to a gene. CDR3 sequence reads: CASRPGTGDNEQFF. CDR3 coding DNA: TGCGCCAGCAGACCCGGGACAGGAGACAATGAGCAGTTCTTC.

V gene TRBV28 combines with J gene TRBJ1-5; D not certain. The CDR3 has 14 amino acids. The V end lost 3 bases, the J end lost 3 bases, and 9 bases lay between the germline ends. Germline lookup yields CDR1 MDHEN and CDR2 SYDVKM. CDR3 sequence: CASSFLMANQPQHF. The CDR3 DNA sequence: TGTGCCAGCAGTTTTTTAATGGCCAATCAGCCCCAGCATTTT.

In its sample, this clonotype was seen a few times. The chain couples TRBV28 to TRBJ2-3, with D unresolved. The CDR3 contains 13 residues. CDR1 and CDR2 from the germline V gene are MDHEN and SYDVKM. V was clipped by 5 bases and J by 2 bases, with 8 bases between them. CDR3 sequence reads: CASSPVDTDTQYF. The CDR3 DNA is TGTGCCAGCAGTCCAGTCGACACAGATACGCAGTATTTT.

The sample holds one count of this clonotype. The conserved final phenylalanine or tryptophan is absent from the CDR3, which likely points to a read error. V usage is TRBV29-1 and J usage is TRBJ2-5; weak D call: TRBD1 (5 bases). Germline V CDR1 and CDR2: SQVTM, ANQGSEA. V lost 3 bases to trimming and J lost 5 bases, with 16 bases between them. The CDR3 spans 14 residues. CDR3 sequence: CSVDRTRQRETQYV. The CDR3 DNA reads TGCAGCGTTGATCGGACAAGGCAAAGGGAGACCCAGTACGTC.

This clonotype was picked up one time. The chain employs TRBV10-3 and TRBJ1-1, with D perhaps TRBD1 (6 bases). The CDR3 is 16 amino acids. V shed 4 bases and J shed 5 bases, with 20 bases lying between them. Germline V gene sequence: CDR1 ENHRY, CDR2 SYGVKD. CDR3 in amino acids: CAISATHGGERTEAFF. CDR3 in DNA: TGTGCCATCAGTGCAACCCACGGGGGCGAGAGAACTGAAGCTTTCTTT.

This rearrangement joins TRBV14 to TRBJ1-1; no clear D. The V and J ends lost 5 bases and 4 bases respectively, with 17 bases between them. The germline gives CDR1 SGHDN, CDR2 FVKESK. This CDR3 is 15 amino acids long. The CDR3 DNA follows: TGTGCCAGCAGCGAAGGAAGGGAGGATGGCACTGAAGCTTTCTTT. Translated: CASSEGREDGTEAFF.

This sequence joins TRBV5-1 and TRBJ2-1, with D tentatively TRBD2 (7 bases). The germline gives CDR1 SGHRS, CDR2 YFSETQ. CDR3 length equals 14 residues. With 7 bases removed from V and 4 bases from J, the gap between germline ends came to 15 bases. This CDR3 reads CASSYGGPYNEQFF. CDR3 nucleotides: TGCGCCAGCTCCTACGGGGGGCCTTACAATGAGCAGTTCTTC. Drawing the rest from reference TRBV5-1 and TRBJ2-1, the complete variable domain is KAGVTQTPRYLIKTRGQQVTLSCSPISGHRSVSWYQQTPGQGLQFLFEYFSETQRNKGNFPGRFSGRQFSNSRSEMNVSTLELGDSALYLCASSYGGPYNEQFFGPGTRLTVL.

The chain employs TRBV20-1 and TRBJ1-1; D possibly corresponds to TRBD1 (5 bases). The CDR3 has 15 residues. The V and J ends lost 0 bases and 3 bases respectively, with 14 bases between them. Per the germline V gene, CDR1 is DFQATT and CDR2 is SNEGSKA (reference sequence). The CDR3 sequence: CSARDDSGRDTEAFF. In nucleotides, the CDR3 is TGCAGTGCTAGAGATGATTCAGGGAGGGACACTGAAGCTTTCTTT.

The chain uses TRBV18 and TRBJ2-7; 7 positions agree with TRBD2. CDR1 is KGHSH, CDR2 LQKENI, per germline. V lost 3 bases and J lost 0; bases outside the gene matches: 11. The CDR3 extends over 17 amino acids. The CDR3 coding sequence is TGTGCCAGCTCACCCTCCGCCGGCCTAGCGGACTCCTACGAGCAGTACTTC. Amino acid sequence: CASSPSAGLADSYEQYF.

The chain has TRBV6-6 and TRBJ1-2; weak D call: TRBD1 (5 bases). V shed 0 bases and J shed 3 bases, with 14 bases lying between them. Germline V gives CDR1 MNHNY, CDR2 SVGAGI (reference sequence). The length of the CDR3 is 16 residues. CDR3 protein: CASSYSRRPGDYGYTF. The CDR3 DNA is TGTGCCAGCAGTTACTCGCGACGCCCGGGGGACTATGGCTACACCTTC.